This TCR beta chain is drawn from a study of T cell repertoires in cytomegalovirus infection (dated by TCRdb to between 2018 and 2021). For the wider study: Donor HLA type was relevant to the analysis, because carriage of CMV infection together with the matching HLA type was indicated by public TCR beta signatures. Overall study outcomes, separate from this receptor: The ex vivo response was dominated by HLA-C-restricted CMV-specific TCR beta clonotypes, which also provided the single most frequent clonotype in two of eight donors. Cumulative frequency of public TCR beta family members discriminated carriers of CMV infection plus the relevant HLA type in this cohort and an independent 352-donor cohort.

Concerning this clonotype itself: Its recognized antigen is unknown. No much larger clone exists at a distance of one base, and base qualities are not known.

The data were produced on an Illumina HiSeq 1500. Through fastp at Q25 and MiXCR, TCRdb rebuilt clones from the public reads, retaining in-frame beta chains. Identical CDR3 protein sequences are pooled into one entry, listed with their most common genes and DNA. A total of hundreds of thousands of distinct CDR3 sequences appear in this sample, less than 25% of them only once. Roughly 8% of the sample is taken by the ten largest. The TCR sequence derives from a human donor in good health (CMV status not recorded). Some clones in this sample may be carry-over from other donors' samples. The sequenced material came from CD8+ T cells from PBMCs.

The encoded CDR3 is CASSLGEPGELFF. The DNA sequence reads TGTGCCAGCAGTTTAGGGGAGCCCGGGGAGCTGTTTTTT. The chain couples TRBV27 to TRBJ2-2; the D gene is perhaps TRBD2, from 5 matching bases. Cut back by 2 bases and 6 bases, the V and J ends lie 7 bases apart. The CDR3 contains 13 residues, cysteine and phenylalanine counted. The only DNA kept is the CDR3, 39 bases in frame from the first base. CDR1 and CDR2, looked up from the germline V gene (reference sequence), are MNHEY and SMNVEV.